Presented here are 14 T cell receptor beta chains from one specimen sequenced in a study of blood T cell repertoires in COVID-19 (dated by TCRdb to the early 2020s). The library was built by means of the immunoSEQ multiplex PCR assay. Not all clones reach the TCRdb copy of this immuneACCESS table, which keeps in-frame sequences only. Checked studies attribute under half of the gap to unresolved V genes and leave the rest unexplained. Here the sample has some 82,000 clones; 83% occur a single time. The ten largest clones add up to around 39% of the sample. The source material was peripheral blood. These receptors all come from an elderly man with active or convalescent COVID-19.

V usage is TRBV6-1 and J usage is TRBJ1-4; D is possibly TRBD1 (6 bases). CDR3 length equals 17 residues. Trimming took off 2 bases at V and 3 bases at J, with 16 bases between the two ends. CDR1 is MNHNS and CDR2 is SASEGT in the germline V gene. In DNA, the CDR3 is TGTGCCAGCAGTGAAATAATAAGGGGGGGACCTAATGAAAAACTGTTTTTT. Encoded protein: CASSEIIRGGPNEKLFF.

V usage is TRBV11-2 and J usage is TRBJ2-3, with D possibly TRBD2 on 7 matching bases. Germline V CDR1 and CDR2: SGHAT, FQNNGV. Trimming took 3 bases from V and 3 from J, leaving 13 bases between them. The CDR3 totals 15 residues. The CDR3 DNA reads as TGTGCCAGCAGCTTCAGGGGAGGGTCTACAGATACGCAGTATTTT. This sequence encodes CASSFRGGSTDTQYF.

This clone was counted a single time. The chain links TRBV9 to TRBJ1-4; D is unclear. Trimming shortened V by 0 bases and J by 3 bases, and 12 bases separated the two germline ends. Looked up from germline, CDR1 is SGDLS and CDR2 is YYNGEE. The CDR3 covers 16 residues. The CDR3 reads CASSVDNRRANEKLFF. The DNA of the CDR3 is TGTGCCAGCAGCGTAGATAACCGGAGGGCTAATGAAAAACTGTTTTTT.

This chain links TRBV4-3 with TRBJ2-7, with 7 bases aligning to TRBD1. CDR3 size: 15 residues. Germline CDR1 and CDR2: LGHNA and YSLEER. V lost 1 base and J lost 7; bases outside the gene matches: 10. The CDR3 DNA is TGCGCCAGCAGCCAAGCGGGCGCGACACAGGGGGAGCAGTACTTC. Amino acid sequence: CASSQAGATQGEQYF.

The chain recombines TRBV25-1 with TRBJ2-7; D perhaps matches TRBD1 (6 bases). The CDR3 is 13 amino acids. V was cut by 4 bases and J by 3 bases, with 10 bases left in between. Germline values: CDR1 MGHDK, CDR2 SYGVNS. The DNA of the CDR3 is TGTGCCAGCAGTGTACAGGGATACTACGAGCAGTACTTC. This sequence encodes CASSVQGYYEQYF.

The V call is TRBV15, the J call TRBJ2-2, with 9 nucleotides matching TRBD1. V was clipped by 3 bases and J by 0 bases; unmatched bases: 14. The CDR3 consists of 20 residues. Germline CDR1 LNHNV, CDR2 YYDKDF (reference sequence). The chain's CDR3 is CATSRGLIRQGETNTGELFF. In DNA form, the CDR3 reads TGTGCCACCAGCAGGGGATTAATTAGACAGGGGGAAACGAACACCGGGGAGCTGTTTTTT.

The J gene is TRBJ1-2, the V gene TRBV30; D is ambiguous. The CDR3 has 11 residues. Germline V gene data show CDR1 as GTSNPN and CDR2 as SVGIG (reference sequence). Written as DNA, the CDR3 is TGTGTCTTAAAGCCCCCAATCCGTCTCACCTTC. It encodes CVLKPPIRLTF. Variable domain in full (rest from reference TRBV30 and TRBJ1-2): SQTIHQWPATLVQPVGSPLSLECTVEGTSNPNLYWYRQAAGRGLQLLFYSVGIGQISSEVPQNLSASRPQDRQFILSSKKLLLSDSGFYLCVLKPPIRLTFGSGTRLTVV.

The chain uses TRBV28 and TRBJ2-7, with TRBD1 matching over 8 bases. Germline trimming cut 5 bases from V and 2 bases from J; bases unmatched to any gene: 14. CDR3 length equals 17 residues. From germline, CDR1 is MDHEN and CDR2 SYDVKM. CDR3 sequence (DNA): TGTGCCAGCAGTCCTACCCTAGGACAGGGAAATGCCTACGAGCAGTACTTC. Translated: CASSPTLGQGNAYEQYF.

Details on this clone: The junction shows a germline mismatch at one end, possibly a read error. The genes are TRBV6-5 and TRBJ2-5; 7 bases match TRBD2. The CDR3 totals 11 residues. In germline, CDR1 is MNHEY, CDR2 SVGAGI. The CDR3 loop is CASYGRETQYF. The CDR3 DNA is TGCGCCTCGTACGGGAGGGAGACCCAGTACTTC.

This clone was recorded once. The chain is built from TRBV11-2 and TRBJ2-1, with 7 bases that match TRBD1. The CDR3 extends over 12 amino acids. CDR1 SGHAT and CDR2 FQNNGV come from the germline V gene. V gave up 5 bases and J gave up 16 bases; unmatched junction bases: 11. CDR3 nucleotide sequence: TGTGCCAGCAGCCCCATACAGGGGTTTAACTTCTTC. Amino acid sequence: CASSPIQGFNFF.

The chain has TRBV6-5 and TRBJ1-2; 7 bases are shared with TRBD1. J was trimmed by 2 bases and V by 5 bases; bases with no gene match: 5. Germline CDR1 MNHEY, CDR2 SVGAGI. The CDR3 is 14 residues long. CDR3 DNA: TGTGCCAGCAGTACCCGGGACAGCAACTATGGCTACACCTTC. This gives the protein CASSTRDSNYGYTF.

CDR3: CASRADRPYEQYF. DNA for the CDR3: TGTGCCAGCAGGGCCGACAGGCCGTACGAGCAGTACTTC. V usage is TRBV6-5 and J usage is TRBJ2-7; tentative D call: TRBD1 (6 bases). CDR1 and CDR2 from the germline V gene are MNHEY and SVGAGI. The CDR3 length is 13 residues. V was cut by 6 bases and J by 4 bases, with 13 bases left in between.

The chain couples TRBV20-1 to TRBJ2-3; no reliable D call. The germline gives CDR1 DFQATT, CDR2 SNEGSKA (reference sequence). CDR3 length: 18 amino acids. V lost 3 bases and J lost 4, with 26 bases in between. The CDR3: CSASPYTRRSTYPDTQYF. CDR3 bases: TGCAGTGCTAGTCCTTACACGAGGCGGTCAACCTATCCAGATACGCAGTATTTT.

The chain is built from TRBV2 and TRBJ2-1; perhaps TRBD2 as D (7 bases). The CDR3 spans 12 residues. Germline CDR1 is SNHLY and CDR2 is FYNNEI. V gave up 6 bases and J gave up 8 bases, with 11 bases separating them. The CDR3 spells CASRDSGDEQFF. Here the CDR3 DNA reads TGTGCCAGCAGGGACAGCGGGGATGAGCAGTTCTTC.